The clone carrying this TCR beta chain is medium-sized by share. What it binds is not known. No cell sorting was done before RNA was extracted from the tissue. Chemotherapy-naive patients with new lung cancer underwent thoracic surgery in China, August–November 2014. These data originate in a study of tumor and adjacent non-tumor tissue in lung cancer. In the study overall: Samples averaged roughly 4.3 million productive TCRbeta reads each. Study results and caveats: In normal lung, the top 100 clones were significantly more dominant than in tumor.

Germline V gene lookup returns CDR1 SGHNT and CDR2 YENEEA. V was pared by 6 bases and J by 2 bases, with 13 bases of the junction left unmatched. The CDR3 runs 19 residues. The library came from three nested PCR rounds adapted from ARM-PCR protocols. MiXCR, run by TCRdb on the multiplex PCR reads, gives a single entry per CDR3 protein. Of roughly 220,000 distinct CDR3 sequences in the sample, roughly 70% were seen once. This chain connects TRBV11-3 to TRBJ2-6, with 10 bases matching TRBD1. The sequence was obtained from a man aged 55 to 70 with non-small cell lung cancer. Sample: lung tumor tissue. Written as DNA, the CDR3 is TGTGCCAGCAGTTTTACCGGGACAGGGGCACGGGCTGGGGCCAACGTCCTGACTTTC. Amino acids: CASSFTGTGARAGANVLTF.